This T cell receptor beta chain emerged from a study of blood T cell repertoires in COVID-19. Across under 25 US areas, participants ranged in age from roughly 18 to 95 years. Using immunoSEQ multiplex PCR, the repertoire was profiled, and TCRdb retains in-frame clones only, with some absent. This table holds about 500,000 clones, roughly 87% found once. V lost 6 bases and J lost 14; bases outside the gene matches: 14. There are 14 residues in the CDR3. The germline V gene has CDR1 MNHEY and CDR2 SVGAGI. Sequenced: PBMCs or T cells enriched from blood (not recorded which). The origin of this receptor is a woman aged 18-29 years who had recovered from COVID-19. The chain links TRBV6-5 to TRBJ1-4; TRBD1 agrees at 8 bases. This CDR3 reads CASSSDREGLTLFF. The CDR3 DNA is TGTGCCAGCAGCTCGGACAGGGAGGGTCTTACGCTGTTTTTT.